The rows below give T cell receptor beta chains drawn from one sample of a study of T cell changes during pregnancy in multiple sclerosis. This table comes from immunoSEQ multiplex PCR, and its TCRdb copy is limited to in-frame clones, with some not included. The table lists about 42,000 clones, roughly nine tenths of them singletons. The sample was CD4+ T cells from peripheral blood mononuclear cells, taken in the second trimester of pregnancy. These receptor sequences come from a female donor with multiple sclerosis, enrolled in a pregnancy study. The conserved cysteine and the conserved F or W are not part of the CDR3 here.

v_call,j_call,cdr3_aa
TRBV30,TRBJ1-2,ASVPVLNYGYT
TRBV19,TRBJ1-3,ASSDRTATSGNTIY
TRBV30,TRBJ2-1,AWQTGTSGYNEQF
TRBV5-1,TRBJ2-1,ASSLVVAREQF
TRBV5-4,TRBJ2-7,ASSLWLAGPNFPYEQY
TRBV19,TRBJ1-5,ASSSWNQGAKDRQPQH
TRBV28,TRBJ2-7,ASSQPGQGDEQY
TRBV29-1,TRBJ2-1,SVGKLGLAGSYNEQF
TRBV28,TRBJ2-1,ASKGGDVYNEQF
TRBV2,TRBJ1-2,ASSEARGEVGYT
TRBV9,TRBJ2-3,ASSVAGGGRAQDTQY